This TCR beta chain is from a study of vaccination and CD4 T cells after COVID-19. In the study overall: Cells received overlapping spike peptides from SARS-CoV-2, HCoV-NL63, HCoV-OC43 and HCoV-229E as stimulation.

There are a few counts of this clonotype. Its specificity is unknown. The CDR3 covers 14 residues. The V gene lost 3 bases and the J gene lost 5 bases, with 14 bases spanning the gap. Germline-derived CDR1 and CDR2 are SGHAT and FQNNGV. Sequenced with the Oncomine TCR Beta short-read assay was DNA taken from cultured CD4+ T cells. From CD4+ T cells that had been cultured, genomic DNA was extracted. Via MiXCR, TCRdb re-called the PCR reads, giving one row per CDR3 protein. This table holds roughly 19,000 distinct CDR3 sequences, about 61% found once. Specified treatment: roughly 10-day PBMC culture with coronavirus spike peptide pools or control peptides (ViraFEST assay).

This clonotype was obtained from a human donor who had recovered from COVID-19. The chain links TRBV11-2 to TRBJ2-7; D remains unclear. Sequencing was carried out using CD4+ T cells from blood, cultured in vitro. The CDR3 region is CASSLAGALNEQYF. CDR3 sequence (DNA): TGTGCCAGCAGCTTGGCAGGCGCTTTGAACGAGCAGTACTTC. Variable domain in full (rest from reference TRBV11-2 and TRBJ2-7): EAGVAQSPRYKIIEKRQSVAFWCNPISGHATLYWYQQILGQGPKLLIQFQNNGVVDDSQLPKDRFSAERLKGVDSTLKIQPAKLEDSAVYLCASSLAGALNEQYFGPGTRLTVT.